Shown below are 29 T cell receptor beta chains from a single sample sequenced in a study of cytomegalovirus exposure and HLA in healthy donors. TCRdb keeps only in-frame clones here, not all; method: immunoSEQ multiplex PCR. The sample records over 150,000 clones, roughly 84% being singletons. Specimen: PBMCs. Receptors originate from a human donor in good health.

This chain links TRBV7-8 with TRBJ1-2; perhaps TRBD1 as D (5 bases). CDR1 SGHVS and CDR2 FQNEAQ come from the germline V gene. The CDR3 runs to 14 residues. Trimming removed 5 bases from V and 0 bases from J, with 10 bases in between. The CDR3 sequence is CASSPRQTNYGYTF. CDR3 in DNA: TGTGCCAGCAGCCCCCGACAGACTAACTATGGCTACACCTTC.

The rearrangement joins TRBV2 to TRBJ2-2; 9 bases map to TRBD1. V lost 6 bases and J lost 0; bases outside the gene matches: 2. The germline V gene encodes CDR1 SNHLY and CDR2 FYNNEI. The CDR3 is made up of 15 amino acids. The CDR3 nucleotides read TGTGCCAGCAGGGGGACAGGGTCGAACACCGGGGAGCTGTTTTTT. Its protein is CASRGTGSNTGELFF.

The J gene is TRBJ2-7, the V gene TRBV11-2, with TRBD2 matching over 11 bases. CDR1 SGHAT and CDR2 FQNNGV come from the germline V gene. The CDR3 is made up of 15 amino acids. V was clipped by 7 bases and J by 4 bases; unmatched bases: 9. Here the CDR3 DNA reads TGTGCCAGCATGGGGACTAGCGGTGTTCCGTACGAGCAGTACTTC. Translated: CASMGTSGVPYEQYF.

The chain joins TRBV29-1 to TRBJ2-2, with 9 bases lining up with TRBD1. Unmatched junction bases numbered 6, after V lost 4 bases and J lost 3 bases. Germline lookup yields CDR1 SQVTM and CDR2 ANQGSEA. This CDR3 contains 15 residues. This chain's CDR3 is CSVGNRGLDTGELFF. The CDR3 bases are TGCAGCGTTGGTAACAGGGGGCTTGACACCGGGGAGCTGTTTTTT.

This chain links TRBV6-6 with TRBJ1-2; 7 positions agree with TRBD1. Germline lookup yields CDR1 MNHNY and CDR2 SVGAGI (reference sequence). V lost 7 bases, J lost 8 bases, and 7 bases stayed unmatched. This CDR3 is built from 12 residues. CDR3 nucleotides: TGTGCCAGCAAGGGGGCGGGCGGCGGCTACACCTTC. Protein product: CASKGAGGGYTF.

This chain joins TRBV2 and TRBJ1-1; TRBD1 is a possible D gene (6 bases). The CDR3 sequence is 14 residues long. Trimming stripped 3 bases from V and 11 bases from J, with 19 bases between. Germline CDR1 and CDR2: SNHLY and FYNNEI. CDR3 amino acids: CASSEQTGVGTAFF. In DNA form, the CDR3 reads TGTGCCAGCAGTGAGCAGACAGGAGTGGGAACGGCTTTCTTT.

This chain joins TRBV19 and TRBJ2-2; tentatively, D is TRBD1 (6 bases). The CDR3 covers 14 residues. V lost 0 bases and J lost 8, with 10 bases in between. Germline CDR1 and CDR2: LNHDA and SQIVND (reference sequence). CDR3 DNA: TGTGCCAGTAGTATAGACAGGGGATATGGGGAGCTGTTTTTT. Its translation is CASSIDRGYGELFF.

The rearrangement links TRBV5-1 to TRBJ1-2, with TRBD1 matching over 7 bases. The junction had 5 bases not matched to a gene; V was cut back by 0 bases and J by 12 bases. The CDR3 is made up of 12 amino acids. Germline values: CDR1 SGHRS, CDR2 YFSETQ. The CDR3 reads CASSLDRGGNTF. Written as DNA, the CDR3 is TGCGCCAGCAGCTTGGACAGGGGAGGCAACACCTTC.

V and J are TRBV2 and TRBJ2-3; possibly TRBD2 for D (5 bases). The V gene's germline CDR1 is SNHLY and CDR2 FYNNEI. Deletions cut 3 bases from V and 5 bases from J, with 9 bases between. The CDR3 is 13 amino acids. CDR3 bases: TGTGCCAGCAGTGATCAGGAGGAAGATACGCAGTATTTT. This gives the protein CASSDQEEDTQYF.

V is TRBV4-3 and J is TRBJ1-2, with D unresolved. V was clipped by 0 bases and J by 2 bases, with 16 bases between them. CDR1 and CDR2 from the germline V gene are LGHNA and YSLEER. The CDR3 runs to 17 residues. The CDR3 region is CASSQDWASVKNYGYTF. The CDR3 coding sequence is TGCGCCAGCAGCCAAGACTGGGCGTCAGTGAAGAACTATGGCTACACCTTC.

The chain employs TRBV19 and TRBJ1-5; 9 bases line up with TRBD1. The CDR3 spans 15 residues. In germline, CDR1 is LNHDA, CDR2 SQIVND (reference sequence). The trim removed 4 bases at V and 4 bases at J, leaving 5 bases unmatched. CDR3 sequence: CASSTDRGRNQPQHF. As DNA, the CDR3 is TGTGCCAGTAGTACAGACAGGGGGAGGAATCAGCCCCAGCATTTT.

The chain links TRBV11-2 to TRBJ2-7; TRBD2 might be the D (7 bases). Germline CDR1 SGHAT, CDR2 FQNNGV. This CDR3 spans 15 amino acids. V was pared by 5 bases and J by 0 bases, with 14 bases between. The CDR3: CASSPAGDISYEQYF. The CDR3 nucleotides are TGTGCCAGCAGCCCGGCGGGGGACATCTCCTACGAGCAGTACTTC.

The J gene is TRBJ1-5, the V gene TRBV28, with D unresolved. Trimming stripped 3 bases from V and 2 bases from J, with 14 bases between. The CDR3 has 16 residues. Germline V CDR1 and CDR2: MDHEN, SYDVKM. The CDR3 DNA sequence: TGTGCCAGCAGTTTTCTAACACGGGTGGGCAATCAGCCCCAGCATTTT. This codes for CASSFLTRVGNQPQHF.

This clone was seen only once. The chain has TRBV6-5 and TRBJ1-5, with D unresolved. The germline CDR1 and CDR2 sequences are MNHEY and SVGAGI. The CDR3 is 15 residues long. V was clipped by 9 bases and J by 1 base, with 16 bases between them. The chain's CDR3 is CASRKTAPSNQPQHF. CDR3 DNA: TGTGCCAGTAGGAAAACAGCTCCGAGCAATCAGCCCCAGCATTTT.

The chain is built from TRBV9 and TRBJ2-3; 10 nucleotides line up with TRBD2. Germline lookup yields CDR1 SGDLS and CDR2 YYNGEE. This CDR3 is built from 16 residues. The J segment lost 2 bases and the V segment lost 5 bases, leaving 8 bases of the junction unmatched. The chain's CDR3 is CASSLGTSENTDTQYF. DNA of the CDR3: TGTGCCAGCAGTCTCGGGACTAGCGAAAACACAGATACGCAGTATTTT.

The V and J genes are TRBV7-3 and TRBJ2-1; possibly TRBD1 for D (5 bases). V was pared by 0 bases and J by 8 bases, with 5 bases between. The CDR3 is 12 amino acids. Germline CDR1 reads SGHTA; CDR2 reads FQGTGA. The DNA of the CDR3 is TGTGCCAGCAGCTTAACAGGGGATGAGCAGTTCTTC. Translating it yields CASSLTGDEQFF.

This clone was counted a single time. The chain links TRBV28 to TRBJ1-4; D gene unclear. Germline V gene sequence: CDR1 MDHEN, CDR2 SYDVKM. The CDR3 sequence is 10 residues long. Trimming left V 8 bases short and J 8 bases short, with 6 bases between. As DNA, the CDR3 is TGTGCCAGCTGGAGGGAAAAACTGTTTTTT. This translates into CASWREKLFF.

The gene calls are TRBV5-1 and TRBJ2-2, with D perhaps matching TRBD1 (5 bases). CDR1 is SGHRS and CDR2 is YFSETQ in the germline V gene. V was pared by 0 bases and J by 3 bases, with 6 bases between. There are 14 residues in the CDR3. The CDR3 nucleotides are TGCGCCAGCAGCTTGGCAGGGCACACCGGGGAGCTGTTTTTT. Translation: CASSLAGHTGELFF.

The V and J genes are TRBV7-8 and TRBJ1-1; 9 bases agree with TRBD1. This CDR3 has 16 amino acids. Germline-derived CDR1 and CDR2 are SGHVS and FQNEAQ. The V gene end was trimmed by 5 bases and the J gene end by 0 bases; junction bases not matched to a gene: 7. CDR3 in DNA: TGTGCCAGCAGCAAAACAGGGGGCACCCTGAACACTGAAGCTTTCTTT. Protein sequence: CASSKTGGTLNTEAFF.

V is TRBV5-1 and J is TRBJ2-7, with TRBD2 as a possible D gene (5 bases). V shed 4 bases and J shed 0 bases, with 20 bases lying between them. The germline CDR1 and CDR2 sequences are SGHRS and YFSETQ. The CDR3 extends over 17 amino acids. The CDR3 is CASSPGGIAVGSYEQYF. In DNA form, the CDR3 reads TGCGCCAGCAGCCCCGGAGGTATAGCAGTTGGCTCCTACGAGCAGTACTTC.

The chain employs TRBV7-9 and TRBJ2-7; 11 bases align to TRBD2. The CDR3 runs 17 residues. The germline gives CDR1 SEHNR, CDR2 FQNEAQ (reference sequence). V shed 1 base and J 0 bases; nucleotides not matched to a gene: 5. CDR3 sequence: CASSLGTSGLSSYEQYF. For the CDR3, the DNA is TGTGCCAGCAGCTTAGGGACTAGCGGGCTAAGCTCCTACGAGCAGTACTTC.

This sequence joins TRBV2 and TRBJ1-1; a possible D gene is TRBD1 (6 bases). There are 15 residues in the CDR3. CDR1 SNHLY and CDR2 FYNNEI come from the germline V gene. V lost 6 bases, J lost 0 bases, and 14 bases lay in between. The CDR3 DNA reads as TGTGCCAGCAGACTCACAGGGCTAATGAACACTGAAGCTTTCTTT. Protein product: CASRLTGLMNTEAFF.

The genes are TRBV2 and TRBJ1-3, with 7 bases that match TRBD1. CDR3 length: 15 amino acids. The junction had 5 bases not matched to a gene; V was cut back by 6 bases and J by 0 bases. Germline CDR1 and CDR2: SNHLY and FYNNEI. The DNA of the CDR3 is TGTGCCAGCAGCCAGGGGGACGTCTCTGGAAACACCATATATTTT. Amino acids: CASSQGDVSGNTIYF.

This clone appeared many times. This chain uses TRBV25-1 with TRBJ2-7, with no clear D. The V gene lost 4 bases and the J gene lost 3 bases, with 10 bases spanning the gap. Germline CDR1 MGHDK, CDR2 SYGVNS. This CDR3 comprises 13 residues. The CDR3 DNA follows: TGTGCCAGCAGTGCGACTTCGCACTACGAGCAGTACTTC. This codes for CASSATSHYEQYF.

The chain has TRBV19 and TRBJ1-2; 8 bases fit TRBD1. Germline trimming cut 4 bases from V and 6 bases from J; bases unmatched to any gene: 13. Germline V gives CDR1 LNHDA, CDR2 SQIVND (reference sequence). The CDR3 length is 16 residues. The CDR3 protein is CASSTSKPGGADGYTF. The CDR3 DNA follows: TGTGCCAGTAGTACTAGTAAACCAGGGGGCGCGGATGGCTACACCTTC. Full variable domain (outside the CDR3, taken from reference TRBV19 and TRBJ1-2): DGGITQSPKYLFRKEGQNVTLSCEQNLNHDAMYWYRQDPGQGLRLIYYSQIVNDFQKGDIAEGYSVSREKKESFPLTVTSAQKNPTAFYLCASSTSKPGGADGYTFGSGTRLTVV.

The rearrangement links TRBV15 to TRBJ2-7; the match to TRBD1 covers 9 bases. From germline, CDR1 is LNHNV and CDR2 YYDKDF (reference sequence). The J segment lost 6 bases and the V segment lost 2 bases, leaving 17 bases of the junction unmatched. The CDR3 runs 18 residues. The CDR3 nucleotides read TGTGCCACCAGCAGAAGCCCCGGGACAGGGAGTTTCTCGGGCGAGCAGTACTTC. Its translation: CATSRSPGTGSFSGEQYF.

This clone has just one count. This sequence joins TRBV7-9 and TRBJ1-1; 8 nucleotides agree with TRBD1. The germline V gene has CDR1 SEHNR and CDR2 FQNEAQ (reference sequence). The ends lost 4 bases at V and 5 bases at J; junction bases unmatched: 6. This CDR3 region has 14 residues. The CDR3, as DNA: TGTGCCAGCAGCTCCCACAGGGGGGGGACTGAAGCTTTCTTT. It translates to CASSSHRGGTEAFF.

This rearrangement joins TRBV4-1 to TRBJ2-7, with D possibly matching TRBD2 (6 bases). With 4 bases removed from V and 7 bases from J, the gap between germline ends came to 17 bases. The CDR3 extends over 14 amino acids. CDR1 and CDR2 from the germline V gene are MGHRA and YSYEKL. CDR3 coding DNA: TGCGCCAGCAGCCCGGAGGGCGGAAGGAGGGAGCAGTACTTC. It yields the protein CASSPEGGRREQYF.

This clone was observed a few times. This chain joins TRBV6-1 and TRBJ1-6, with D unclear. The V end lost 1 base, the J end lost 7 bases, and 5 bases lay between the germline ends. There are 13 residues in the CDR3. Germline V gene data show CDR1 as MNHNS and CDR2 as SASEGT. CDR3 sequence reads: CASSEGGNSPLHF. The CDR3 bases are TGTGCCAGCAGTGAAGGCGGGAATTCACCCCTCCACTTT.